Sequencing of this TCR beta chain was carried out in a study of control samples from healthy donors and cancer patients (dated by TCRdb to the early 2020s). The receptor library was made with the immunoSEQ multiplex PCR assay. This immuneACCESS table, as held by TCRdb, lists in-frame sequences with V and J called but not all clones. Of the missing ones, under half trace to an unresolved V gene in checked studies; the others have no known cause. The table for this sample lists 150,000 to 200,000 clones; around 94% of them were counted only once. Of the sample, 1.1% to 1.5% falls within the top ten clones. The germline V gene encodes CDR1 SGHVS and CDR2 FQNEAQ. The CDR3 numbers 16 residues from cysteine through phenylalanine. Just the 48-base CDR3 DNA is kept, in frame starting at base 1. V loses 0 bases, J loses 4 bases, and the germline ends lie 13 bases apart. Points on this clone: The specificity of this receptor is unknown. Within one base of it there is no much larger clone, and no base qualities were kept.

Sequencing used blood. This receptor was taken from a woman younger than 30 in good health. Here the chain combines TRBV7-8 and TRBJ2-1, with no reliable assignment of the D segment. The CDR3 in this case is CASSLARVLRYNEQFF. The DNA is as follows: TGTGCCAGCAGCTTAGCTCGGGTCTTAAGGTACAATGAGCAGTTCTTC.